Listed below are T cell receptor beta chains from one sample, sequenced in a study of naive and memory T cell subsets. TCRdb recomputed calls from the UMI-ligation and nested PCR reads with MiXCR, one row per CDR3 protein. Among about 85,000 distinct CDR3 sequences, roughly 13% were seen once, and the ten largest hold about 0.9%. Material: central memory CD4+ T cells from blood. The receptors originated from a human donor in good health. The CDR3 runs from the conserved cysteine through the conserved F or W. The D gene is left open where the match is weak. Clone size appears in some rows only: once, few, many, or a class for an expanded clone.

>TRBV6-2/TRBV6-3|.|.|TRBJ1-2
CASKRDTYYGYTF
TGTGCCAGCAAAAGGGACACCTACTATGGCTACACCTTC
>TRBV12-3/TRBV12-4|.|many|TRBJ1-3
CASVVIGRGNTIYF
TGTGCCAGCGTGGTCATCGGCAGGGGAAACACCATATATTTT
>TRBV18|.|.|TRBJ1-5
CASSQTKASAGQPQHF
TGTGCCAGCTCCCAGACGAAGGCATCCGCGGGTCAGCCCCAGCATTTT
>TRBV7-2|.|few|TRBJ1-1
CASSLGGTNTEAFF
TGTGCCAGCAGCTTAGGAGGGACGAACACTGAAGCTTTCTTT
>TRBV4-3|.|many|TRBJ1-2
CASSQEAEPFYGYTF
TGCGCCAGCAGCCAAGAGGCCGAGCCGTTCTATGGCTACACCTTC
>TRBV24-1|.|.|TRBJ1-2
CATSEEGDGYTF
TGTGCCACCAGTGAGGAGGGGGATGGCTACACCTTC
>TRBV4-3|.|few|TRBJ2-1
CASSQEGKINEQFF
TGCGCCAGCAGCCAAGAGGGAAAGATCAATGAGCAGTTCTTC
>TRBV6-1|TRBD2|.|TRBJ2-3
CASSPGTSGSSDTQYF
TGTGCCAGCAGCCCAGGGACTAGCGGGAGTTCAGATACGCAGTATTTT
>TRBV20-1|.|few|TRBJ1-5
CSARGDTSNQPQHF
TGCAGTGCTAGAGGGGACACGAGCAATCAGCCCCAGCATTTT
>TRBV29-1|.|.|TRBJ2-7
CSVGSTGDEQYF
TGCAGCGTTGGCTCTACAGGAGACGAGCAGTACTTC
>TRBV7-8|.|.|TRBJ1-1
CASSGAMDGLTEAFF
TGTGCCAGCAGCGGGGCAATGGACGGACTCACTGAAGCTTTCTTT
>TRBV3-1|TRBD1|many|TRBJ1-1
CASSRGDRGEAFF
TGTGCCAGCAGCCGAGGGGACAGAGGAGAAGCTTTCTTT
>TRBV6-2/TRBV6-3|.|many|TRBJ2-5
CASSQSFQETQYF
TGTGCCAGCAGTCAAAGCTTCCAAGAGACCCAGTACTTC
>TRBV29-1|.|many|TRBJ2-5
CSVTGGAETQYF
TGCAGCGTCACCGGAGGCGCAGAGACCCAGTACTTC
>TRBV7-2|.|few|TRBJ1-3
CASSFLRGRSGNTIYF
TGTGCCAGCAGCTTCCTCCGGGGGCGCTCTGGAAACACCATATATTTT
>TRBV9|.|few|TRBJ1-3
CASSVSRSGNTIYF
TGTGCCAGCAGCGTATCTAGATCTGGAAACACCATATATTTT
>TRBV28|.|.|TRBJ1-2
CASSFLDGNYGYTF
TGTGCCAGCAGTTTCCTGGACGGTAACTATGGCTACACCTTC
>TRBV7-9|.|few|TRBJ2-7
CASSLFGGNYEQYF
TGTGCCAGCAGCTTATTTGGCGGTAACTACGAGCAGTACTTC
>TRBV12-3/TRBV12-4|TRBD2|.|TRBJ2-1
CASSPMTAGGWVEQFF
TGTGCCAGCAGTCCCATGACAGCGGGAGGATGGGTTGAGCAGTTCTTC
>TRBV6-5|.|few|TRBJ1-5
CASSSTGTASNQPQHF
TGTGCCAGCAGTTCAACCGGGACTGCGAGCAATCAGCCCCAGCATTTT
>TRBV10-3|TRBD2|few|TRBJ2-2
CAISEDLTFGRLAGDTGELFF
TGTGCCATCAGTGAGGACCTTACGTTTGGGAGACTAGCGGGAGATACCGGGGAGCTGTTTTTT
>TRBV2|.|many|TRBJ2-1
CASSDRFGFF
TGTGCCAGCAGTGATAGGTTCGGGTTCTTC
>TRBV24-1|.|few|TRBJ2-1
CATSDYNEQFF
TGTGCCACCAGTGATTACAATGAGCAGTTCTTC
>TRBV7-2|.|many|TRBJ1-2
CASLVGNYGYTF
TGTGCCAGCCTAGTAGGGAACTATGGCTACACCTTC
>TRBV7-2|.|.|TRBJ1-3
CAGFSRNTIYF
TGTGCCGGTTTCTCGAGGAACACCATATATTTT
>TRBV7-9|TRBD2|many|TRBJ2-3
CASRGGRGGSYTDTQYF
TGTGCCAGCCGAGGAGGCCGAGGCGGGAGCTACACAGATACGCAGTATTTT
>TRBV11-2|TRBD1|.|TRBJ2-2
CASSLGDRTNTGELFF
TGTGCCAGCAGCTTAGGGGACAGAACGAACACCGGGGAGCTGTTTTTT
>TRBV15|.|many|TRBJ1-3
CATSRDWGGNGNTIYF
TGTGCCACCAGCAGAGATTGGGGAGGGAATGGAAACACCATATATTTT
>TRBV20-1|TRBD2|many|TRBJ2-5
CSATPQTSGRGETQYF
TGCAGTGCTACACCACAAACTAGCGGGAGAGGAGAGACCCAGTACTTC
>TRBV7-2|TRBD1|few|TRBJ2-7
CASSTPDRFYEQYF
TGTGCCAGCAGCACCCCGGACAGGTTCTACGAGCAGTACTTC
>TRBV7-2|.|few|TRBJ1-1
CASSQLHGASEAFF
TGTGCCAGCAGTCAACTACATGGAGCAAGTGAAGCTTTCTTT
>TRBV6-6|TRBD2|few|TRBJ2-1
CASNSPRVAGKNEQFF
TGTGCCAGCAACTCCCCTCGGGTAGCGGGAAAGAATGAGCAGTTCTTC
>TRBV20-1|.|.|TRBJ1-1
CSVPARGFGTEAFF
TGCAGTGTCCCCGCCCGGGGGTTTGGCACTGAAGCTTTCTTT
>TRBV2|TRBD1|few|TRBJ2-5
CASRTGSVGETQYF
TGTGCCAGCAGGACAGGGTCGGTCGGAGAGACCCAGTACTTC
>TRBV28|.|.|TRBJ2-1
CASSRLTQFF
TGTGCCAGCAGTCGACTAACGCAGTTCTTC
>TRBV6-6|.|.|TRBJ1-1
CASISRVGSTEAFF
TGTGCCAGCATCTCCCGGGTCGGGAGCACTGAAGCTTTCTTT
>TRBV7-2|.|.|TRBJ2-7
CASSPESRALNEQYF
TGTGCCAGCAGCCCTGAGTCGAGGGCCCTGAACGAGCAGTACTTC
>TRBV20-1|TRBD2|.|TRBJ2-2
CSARTPYGLAENTGELFF
TGCAGTGCTAGGACGCCTTATGGACTAGCAGAGAACACCGGGGAGCTGTTTTTT
>TRBV14|.|.|TRBJ1-2
CASSHSNYGYTF
TGTGCCAGCAGCCACAGCAACTATGGCTACACCTTC
>TRBV20-1|TRBD2|few|TRBJ2-3
CSARTSGRSTDTQYF
TGCAGTGCCCGTACTAGCGGGAGAAGTACAGATACGCAGTATTTT
>TRBV6-5|TRBD1|.|TRBJ1-2
CASNQGQGARGYTF
TGTGCCAGCAATCAGGGGCAGGGGGCGAGAGGCTACACCTTC
>TRBV11-2|.|.|TRBJ1-1
CASSLVRGWNTEAFF
TGTGCCAGCAGCTTAGTCAGAGGCTGGAACACTGAAGCTTTCTTT
>TRBV5-8|TRBD2|many|TRBJ2-5
CASPREGRIGETQYF
TGTGCCAGCCCGCGGGAGGGCCGGATAGGGGAGACCCAGTACTTC
>TRBV20-1|.|.|TRBJ2-7
CSAHDGTRLSYEQYF
TGCAGTGCCCACGACGGGACTCGCCTCTCCTACGAGCAGTACTTC